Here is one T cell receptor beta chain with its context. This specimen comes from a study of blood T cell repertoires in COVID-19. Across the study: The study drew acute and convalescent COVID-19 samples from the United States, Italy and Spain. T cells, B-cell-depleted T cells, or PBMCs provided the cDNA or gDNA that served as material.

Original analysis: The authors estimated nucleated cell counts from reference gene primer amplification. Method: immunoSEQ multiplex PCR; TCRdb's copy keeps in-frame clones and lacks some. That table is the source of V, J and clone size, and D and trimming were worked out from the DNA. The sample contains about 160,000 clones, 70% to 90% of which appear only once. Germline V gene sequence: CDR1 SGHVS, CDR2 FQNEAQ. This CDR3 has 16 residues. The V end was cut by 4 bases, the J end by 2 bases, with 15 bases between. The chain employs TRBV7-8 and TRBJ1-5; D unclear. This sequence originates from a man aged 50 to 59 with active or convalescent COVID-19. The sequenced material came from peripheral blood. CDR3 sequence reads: CASSSTGRVGNQPQHF. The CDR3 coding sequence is TGTGCCAGCAGCTCCACCGGCCGGGTTGGCAATCAGCCCCAGCATTTT.